This T cell receptor (beta chain) was recovered during a study of tumor and adjacent non-tumor tissue in lung cancer. Background on the study: Patients comprised roughly 12 adenocarcinoma, a couple of squamous cell carcinoma and 1 small cell lung cancer. The patients, around 9 men and roughly 5 women, were 31 to 76 with stage I to III disease.

Study conclusions and caveats: Tumor TCR diversity, when higher, was linked to shorter survival. Tumor tissue had significantly higher TCR diversity than normal lung.

Within the sample, this clonotype is medium-sized (0.01 to 0.1%). Its antigen is still unknown. RNA was extracted from bulk tissue without any cell sorting. More than 3 cm separated this lung sample from the edge of the tumor. CDR1 is SGHNT and CDR2 is YENEEA in the germline V gene. This CDR3 comprises 13 residues. V lost 5 bases, J lost 8 bases, and 13 bases lay in between. TCRbeta libraries were built with three rounds of nested PCR, modified from ARM-PCR. TCRdb called the multiplex PCR reads again in MiXCR, with one record for every CDR3 protein. The sample shows 43,000 or so distinct CDR3 sequences, roughly 60% of them seen only once.

The receptor's source is a man aged 45-65 years with non-small cell lung cancer. The chain carries TRBV11-3 and TRBJ2-1; weak D call: TRBD1 (6 bases). Sequenced sample: distant non-tumor lung tissue. CDR3 protein: CASSASYRDEQFF. The CDR3 DNA reads TGTGCCAGCAGCGCTAGCTACAGGGATGAGCAGTTCTTC.